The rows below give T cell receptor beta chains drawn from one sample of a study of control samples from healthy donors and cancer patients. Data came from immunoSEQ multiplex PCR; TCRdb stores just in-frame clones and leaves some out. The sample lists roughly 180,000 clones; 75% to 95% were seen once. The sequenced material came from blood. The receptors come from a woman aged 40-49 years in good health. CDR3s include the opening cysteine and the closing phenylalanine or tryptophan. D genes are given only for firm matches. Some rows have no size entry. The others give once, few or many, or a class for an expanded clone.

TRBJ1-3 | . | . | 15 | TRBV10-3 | CAISESGGPGNTIYF | TGTGCCATCAGTGAGTCCGGGGGCCCGGGAAACACCATATATTTT
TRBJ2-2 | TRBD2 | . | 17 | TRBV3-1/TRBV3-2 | CASSHAGLAAGIGELFF | TGTGCCAGCAGCCACGCGGGGCTAGCGGCAGGTATAGGGGAGCTGTTTTTT
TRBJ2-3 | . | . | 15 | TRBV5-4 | CASSLELPAPDTQYF | TGTGCCAGCAGCTTGGAACTCCCCGCGCCAGATACGCAGTATTTT
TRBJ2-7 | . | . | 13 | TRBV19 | CATGGPSSYEQYF | TGTGCCACGGGGGGCCCAAGCTCCTACGAGCAGTACTTC
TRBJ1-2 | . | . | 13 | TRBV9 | CASSATGYYGYTF | TGTGCCAGCAGCGCGACAGGCTACTATGGCTACACCTTC
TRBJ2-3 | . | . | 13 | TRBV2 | CASSVERGDTQYF | TGTGCCAGCAGTGTTGAGCGTGGAGATACGCAGTATTTT
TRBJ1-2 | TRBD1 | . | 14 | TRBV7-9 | CASSFGQGSNGYTF | TGTGCCAGCAGCTTCGGACAGGGATCAAATGGCTACACCTTC
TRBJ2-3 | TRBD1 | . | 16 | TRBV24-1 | CATSETGTGGTDTQYF | TGTGCCACCAGTGAGACCGGGACAGGGGGCACAGATACGCAGTATTTT
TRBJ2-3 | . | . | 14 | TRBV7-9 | CASSLEWGTDTQYF | TGTGCCAGCAGCTTAGAGTGGGGCACAGATACGCAGTATTTT
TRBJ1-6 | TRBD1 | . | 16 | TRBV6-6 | CASIPGTGLHNSPLHF | TGTGCCAGCATCCCCGGGACAGGCCTCCATAATTCACCCCTCCACTTT
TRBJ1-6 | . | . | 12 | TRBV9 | CASGPVGSPLHF | TGTGCCAGCGGGCCCGTGGGATCACCCCTCCACTTT
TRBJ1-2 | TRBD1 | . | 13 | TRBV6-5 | CASRPTGAGGYTF | TGTGCCAGCAGACCGACAGGGGCGGGTGGCTACACCTTC
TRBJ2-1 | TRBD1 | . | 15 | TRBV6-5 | CASRSGTGGFDEQFF | TGTGCCAGCAGATCCGGGACAGGGGGCTTCGATGAGCAGTTCTTC
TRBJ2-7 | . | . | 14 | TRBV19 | CASSLSGPGDEQYF | TGTGCCAGTAGCCTCTCGGGTCCAGGGGACGAGCAGTACTTC
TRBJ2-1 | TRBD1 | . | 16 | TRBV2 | CASSEYEDREDNEQFF | TGTGCCAGCAGTGAGTATGAGGACAGGGAGGACAATGAGCAGTTCTTC
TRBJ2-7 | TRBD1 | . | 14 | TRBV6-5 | CASSLRDSSYEQYF | TGTGCCAGCAGCCTCCGGGACAGCTCCTACGAGCAGTACTTC
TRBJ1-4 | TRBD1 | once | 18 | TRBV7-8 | CASSAAGQPVQLNEKLFF | TGTGCCAGCAGCGCGGCGGGACAGCCCGTTCAGCTTAATGAAAAACTGTTTTTT
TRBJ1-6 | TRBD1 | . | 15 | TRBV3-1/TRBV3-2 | CASSQEGRGGSPLHF | TGTGCCAGCAGCCAAGAGGGCAGGGGGGGATCACCCCTCCACTTT